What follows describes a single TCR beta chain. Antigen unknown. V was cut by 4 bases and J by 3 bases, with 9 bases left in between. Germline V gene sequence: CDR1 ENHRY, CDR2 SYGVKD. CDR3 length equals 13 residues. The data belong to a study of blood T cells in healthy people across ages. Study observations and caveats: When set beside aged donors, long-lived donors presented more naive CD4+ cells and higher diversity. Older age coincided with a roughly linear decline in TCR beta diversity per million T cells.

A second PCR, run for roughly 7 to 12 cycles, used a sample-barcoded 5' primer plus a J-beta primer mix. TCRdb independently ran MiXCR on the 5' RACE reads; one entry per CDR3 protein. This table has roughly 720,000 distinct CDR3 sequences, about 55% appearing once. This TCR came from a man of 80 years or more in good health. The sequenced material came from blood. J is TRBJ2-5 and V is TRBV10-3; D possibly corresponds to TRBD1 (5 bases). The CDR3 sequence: CAISGGGKETQYF. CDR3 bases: TGTGCCATCAGTGGGGGCGGAAAAGAGACCCAGTACTTC.